Below are 20 T cell receptor beta chains sequenced from a single sample in a study of graft-versus-host responses after intestinal transplantation. This table comes from immunoSEQ multiplex PCR, and its TCRdb copy is limited to in-frame clones, with some not included. Seen here are about 120,000 clones, 90% to 95% observed once, and the top ten hold 0.095% to 0.15%. These receptors' targets are unknown. The sample consisted of unstimulated CD4+ T cells sorted from spleen or lymph node cells, taken before intestinal transplant. Receptor source: a human donor who received an intestinal transplant.

A single count supports this clone. V usage is TRBV29-1 and J usage is TRBJ2-3; TRBD2 might be the D (5 bases). Deletions cut 6 bases from V and 4 bases from J, with 20 bases between. This CDR3 has 15 residues. From germline, CDR1 is SQVTM and CDR2 ANQGSEA. The CDR3 region is CSVGSGKAFPDTQYF. CDR3 nucleotide sequence: TGCAGCGTGGGATCGGGGAAGGCATTTCCAGATACGCAGTATTTT.

V usage is TRBV5-6 and J usage is TRBJ2-1; 10 bases agree with TRBD1. The length of the CDR3 is 17 residues. Germline CDR1 reads SGHDT; CDR2 reads YYEEEE. Trimming took 3 bases from V and 2 from J; bases not matched to a gene: 8. In nucleotides, the CDR3 is TGTGCCAGCAGCTCCCCCCCCGGGACAGGGGCCTACAATGAGCAGTTCTTC. This encodes CASSSPPGTGAYNEQFF.

J is TRBJ1-1 and V is TRBV25-1; 9 bases agree with TRBD1. V lost 6 bases to trimming and J lost 1 base; unmatched junction nucleotides: 3. Germline V gene lookup returns CDR1 MGHDK and CDR2 SYGVNS. CDR3 length: 14 residues. The CDR3 sequence: CASSAGQGNTEAFF. DNA of the CDR3: TGTGCCAGCAGCGCGGGACAGGGGAACACTGAAGCTTTCTTT.

The chain couples TRBV9 to TRBJ2-1, with a weak D call TRBD2 (6 bases). The germline V and J ends were trimmed by 0 bases and 10 bases, with 11 bases remaining between them. Germline values: CDR1 SGDLS, CDR2 YYNGEE. CDR3 length: 13 amino acids. For the CDR3, the DNA is TGTGCCAGCAGCGTAGGAGGAGGGACGGAGCAGTTCTTC. This translates into CASSVGGGTEQFF.

V is TRBV11-2 and J is TRBJ1-1; 9 nucleotides agree with TRBD1. V lost 5 bases and J lost 5; bases outside the gene matches: 6. Germline values: CDR1 SGHAT, CDR2 FQNNGV. This CDR3 has 14 residues. For the CDR3, the DNA is TGTGCCAGCAGCACCAACAGGGGGCGAACTGAAGCTTTCTTT. Protein product: CASSTNRGRTEAFF.

The chain links TRBV19 to TRBJ1-1; D is unresolved. Germline V gene sequence: CDR1 LNHDA, CDR2 SQIVND (reference sequence). Trimming pared 1 base from V and 10 bases from J, leaving 16 bases between. CDR3 length equals 14 residues. CDR3: CASSIGNLHSGAFF. The CDR3 region has the DNA TGTGCCAGTAGTATAGGGAACCTTCACTCCGGAGCTTTCTTT. The whole variable domain, remainder taken from reference TRBV19 and TRBJ1-1, is DGGITQSPKYLFRKEGQNVTLSCEQNLNHDAMYWYRQDPGQGLRLIYYSQIVNDFQKGDIAEGYSVSREKKESFPLTVTSAQKNPTAFYLCASSIGNLHSGAFFGQGTRLTVV.

The chain joins TRBV27 to TRBJ2-1; TRBD2 matches 11 bases. This CDR3 is built from 15 residues. CDR1 MNHEY and CDR2 SMNVEV come from the germline V gene (reference sequence). Trimming at V came to 8 bases and at J to 3 bases, leaving 6 bases not matched to a gene. This chain's CDR3 is CASARLAGFYNEQFF. In DNA form, the CDR3 reads TGTGCCAGCGCTCGACTAGCGGGGTTCTACAATGAGCAGTTCTTC.

The V gene is TRBV2, the J gene TRBJ2-7, with a tentative D call TRBD1 (6 bases). V was shortened by 4 bases and J by 5 bases, with 21 bases between the two germline ends. The CDR3 sequence is 16 residues long. The germline CDR1 and CDR2 sequences are SNHLY and FYNNEI. The CDR3 bases are TGTGCCAGCAGTGGGACCACAGGGCTCCCTCGGAACGAGCAGTACTTC. Protein sequence: CASSGTTGLPRNEQYF.

The J gene is TRBJ2-1, the V gene TRBV27, with 9 bases aligning to TRBD1. CDR1 is MNHEY and CDR2 is SMNVEV in the germline V gene (reference sequence). The CDR3 runs 15 residues. With V trimmed by 8 bases and J by 3 bases, 8 bases remained unmatched. This chain's CDR3 is CASVDRDRDYNEQFF. CDR3 nucleotides: TGTGCCAGCGTCGACCGGGACAGGGACTACAATGAGCAGTTCTTC.

The gene calls are TRBV5-1 and TRBJ2-7; a possible D gene is TRBD2 (7 bases). CDR1 SGHRS and CDR2 YFSETQ come from the germline V gene. Trimming stripped 1 base from V and 6 bases from J, with 17 bases between. The CDR3 runs to 15 residues. The CDR3 bases are TGCGCCAGCAGCTTGTTAGGGGGACTATCGGGCGAGCAGTACTTC. Protein product: CASSLLGGLSGEQYF.

J is TRBJ2-1 and V is TRBV7-9; D remains unclear. The germline V and J ends were trimmed by 1 base and 4 bases, with 17 bases remaining between them. CDR3 length: 17 residues. Germline CDR1 and CDR2: SEHNR and FQNEAQ (reference sequence). CDR3 protein: CASSLGGARAAYNEQFF. In DNA form, the CDR3 reads TGTGCCAGCAGCTTAGGGGGTGCCCGCGCGGCGTACAATGAGCAGTTCTTC.

The rearrangement uses TRBV27 and TRBJ1-2; the match to TRBD1 covers 9 bases. Germline V gives CDR1 MNHEY, CDR2 SMNVEV (reference sequence). The junction had 4 bases not matched to a gene; V was cut back by 7 bases and J by 7 bases. The CDR3 has 12 amino acids. The CDR3 region is CASKQGAGGYTF. CDR3 coding DNA: TGTGCCAGCAAACAGGGGGCAGGTGGCTACACCTTC.

This chain joins TRBV10-3 and TRBJ2-5; D not resolved. V was shortened by 1 base and J by 5 bases, with 2 bases between the two germline ends. Germline assignment: CDR1 ENHRY and CDR2 SYGVKD. This CDR3 has 11 amino acids. CDR3: CAISEWETQYF. Here the CDR3 DNA reads TGTGCCATCAGTGAGTGGGAGACCCAGTACTTC.

This chain links TRBV10-1 with TRBJ2-7; TRBD1 matches 7 bases. CDR1 WNHNN and CDR2 SYGVQD come from the germline V gene (reference sequence). The CDR3 consists of 14 residues. V was pared by 3 bases and J by 2 bases, with 4 bases of the junction left unmatched. CDR3 DNA sequence: TGCGCCAGCAGTGAACGGGACAGAGCCTACGAGCAGTACTTC. Amino acids: CASSERDRAYEQYF.

This sequence joins TRBV18 and TRBJ2-3; D gene uncertain. The CDR3 totals 14 residues. Germline CDR1 and CDR2: KGHSH and LQKENI. With 5 bases removed from V and 0 bases from J, the gap between germline ends came to 9 bases. The CDR3 spells CASSTYKSTDTQYF. DNA for the CDR3: TGTGCCAGCTCAACCTATAAAAGCACAGATACGCAGTATTTT.

This rearrangement joins TRBV28 to TRBJ2-7, with D possibly TRBD2 on 5 matching bases. Trimming removed 5 bases from V and 6 bases from J, with 11 bases in between. Germline CDR1 and CDR2: MDHEN and SYDVKM. CDR3 length: 12 residues. The CDR3 spells CASSPPTSEQYF. The CDR3, as DNA: TGTGCCAGCAGTCCCCCCACTAGCGAGCAGTACTTC.

The J gene is TRBJ1-5, the V gene TRBV28; D is uncertain. Germline V lookup: CDR1 MDHEN, CDR2 SYDVKM. The ends were cut back, 6 bases at V and 0 bases at J, with 12 bases in the middle. The CDR3 spans 15 residues. Written as DNA, the CDR3 is TGTGCCAGCAGGCTCTCCGGGTATAGCAATCAGCCCCAGCATTTT. Its protein product is CASRLSGYSNQPQHF.

This chain connects TRBV6-6 to TRBJ2-3; 9 nucleotides agree with TRBD2. The CDR3 spans 16 residues. V lost 2 bases to trimming and J lost 3 bases; unmatched junction nucleotides: 6. Per germline, CDR1 MNHNY and CDR2 SVGAGI (reference sequence). The chain's CDR3 is CASSYGSGRGTDTQYF. For the CDR3, the DNA is TGTGCCAGCAGTTACGGTAGCGGGAGAGGTACAGATACGCAGTATTTT.

As regards this clone: A junction boundary mismatches the germline segment, possibly from a read error. This chain connects TRBV5-5 to TRBJ2-7; D remains ambiguous. The CDR3 spans 13 residues. CDR1 SGHKS and CDR2 YYEKEE come from the germline V gene (reference sequence). In nucleotides, the CDR3 is TGTGCCAGCACCTTGACTCTAGGCTACGAGCAGTACTTC. Protein product: CASTLTLGYEQYF. Full variable domain (rest looked up from reference TRBV5-5 and TRBJ2-7): DAGVTQSPTHLIKTRGQQVTLRCSPISGHKSVSWYQQVLGQGPQFIFQYYEKEERGRGNFPDRFSARQFPNYSSELNVNALLLGDSALYLCASTLTLGYEQYFGPGTRLTVT.

J is TRBJ1-2 and V is TRBV6-5; D perhaps matches TRBD1 (5 bases). V lost 2 bases and J lost 7, with 17 bases in between. Germline CDR1 is MNHEY and CDR2 is SVGAGI. This CDR3 has 15 residues. DNA for the CDR3: TGTGCCAGCAGTTACCTAGCAGGGTCGGGAAGTGGCTACACCTTC. Amino acids: CASSYLAGSGSGYTF.